Below, 11 T cell receptor beta chains from the same sample are listed, as sequenced in a study of control samples from healthy donors and cancer patients. Assay used: immunoSEQ multiplex PCR; TCRdb lists only in-frame clones, some missing. The data hold about 130,000 clones, with about 93% observed a single time. The material sequenced was PBMCs. These receptors all stem from a middle-aged man with head and neck cancer.

V gene TRBV4-2 combines with J gene TRBJ1-1; a possible D gene is TRBD1 (5 bases). The CDR3 extends over 16 amino acids. Germline-derived CDR1 and CDR2 are LGHNA and YNFKEQ. V lost 2 bases to trimming and J lost 0 bases, with 13 bases between them. The CDR3 spells CASSQLIGHLNTEAFF. The CDR3 DNA is TGTGCCAGCAGCCAATTGATCGGACATTTGAACACTGAAGCTTTCTTT.

This sequence joins TRBV9 and TRBJ2-7; D may correspond to TRBD1 or TRBD2 (5 bases each). The V end was cut by 0 bases, the J end by 2 bases, with 12 bases between. CDR3 length equals 15 residues. Germline V gene lookup returns CDR1 SGDLS and CDR2 YYNGEE. The CDR3 loop reads CASSVGDVLTYEQYF. The CDR3 DNA follows: TGTGCCAGCAGCGTAGGGGACGTACTAACCTACGAGCAGTACTTC. Based on the CDR3 plus reference TRBV9 and TRBJ2-7, the full variable domain is DSGVTQTPKHLITATGQRVTLRCSPRSGDLSVYWYQQSLDQGLQFLIQYYNGEERAKGNILERFSAQQFPDLHSELNLSSLELGDSALYFCASSVGDVLTYEQYFGPGTRLTVT.

The chain links TRBV6-2 or TRBV6-3 to TRBJ1-5; D remains ambiguous. CDR3 length: 12 amino acids. V was cut by 3 bases and J by 4 bases, with 4 bases left in between. Germline V gene lookup returns CDR1 MNHEY and CDR2 SVGEGT. The DNA for the CDR3 is TGTGCCAGCAGTTATCTAAATCAGCCCCAGCATTTT. This gives the protein CASSYLNQPQHF.

The chain joins TRBV11-2 to TRBJ2-3; TRBD2 matches 8 bases. V gave up 5 bases and J gave up 1 base; unmatched junction bases: 14. This CDR3 spans 18 amino acids. From germline, CDR1 is SGHAT and CDR2 FQNNGV. CDR3 sequence: CASSHLLAVLEGTDTQYF. The CDR3 DNA sequence: TGTGCCAGCAGCCATCTACTAGCGGTTCTAGAGGGCACAGATACGCAGTATTTT.

This clone showed up just once. V usage is TRBV29-1 and J usage is TRBJ1-5; maybe TRBD1 (5 bases). Germline CDR1 SQVTM, CDR2 ANQGSEA. V dropped 6 bases and J dropped 2 bases, with 14 bases sitting between them. The length of the CDR3 is 14 residues. Written as DNA, the CDR3 is TGCAGCGTCCAGGGTGCGGGGGGCAATCAGCCCCAGCATTTT. This codes for CSVQGAGGNQPQHF.

V is TRBV7-6 and J is TRBJ1-2; D is perhaps TRBD1 (6 bases). CDR3 length: 12 amino acids. Trimming shortened V by 4 bases and J by 8 bases, and 11 bases separated the two germline ends. From germline, CDR1 is SGHVS and CDR2 FNYEAQ. The CDR3 sequence: CASSSGVGGYTF. The CDR3 nucleotides read TGTGCCAGCAGCTCAGGGGTCGGGGGCTACACCTTC.

The chain employs TRBV7-8 and TRBJ2-2; the D gene could be TRBD1 or TRBD2 (5 bases each). This CDR3 is built from 14 residues. The V end was cut by 2 bases, the J end by 7 bases, with 11 bases between. Germline CDR1 and CDR2: SGHVS and FQNEAQ. The chain's CDR3 is CASSLWGSGGELFF. Here the CDR3 DNA reads TGTGCCAGCAGCTTATGGGGGTCAGGCGGGGAGCTGTTTTTT. The full variable domain, rest sourced from reference TRBV7-8 and TRBJ2-2, is GAGVSQSPRYKVAKRGQDVALRCDPISGHVSLFWYQQALGQGPEFLTYFQNEAQLDKSGLPSDRFFAERPEGSVSTLKIQRTQQEDSAVYLCASSLWGSGGELFFGEGSRLTVL.

Concerning this clone: One junction end disagrees with the germline gene, perhaps due to a read error. This sequence joins TRBV10-3 and TRBJ1-1; 10 bases fit TRBD1. The CDR3 has 13 amino acids. The germline V gene encodes CDR1 ENHRY and CDR2 SYGVKD. The CDR3 region has the DNA TGTGCCATCAGCGACCCAGGAGGGACAGGGGCTGGCTTT. Protein sequence: CAISDPGGTGAGF.

This clone was seen more than once but under ten times. The genes are TRBV6-5 and TRBJ2-1; D is ambiguous. The germline gives CDR1 MNHEY, CDR2 SVGAGI. Deletions cut 4 bases from V and 4 bases from J, with 8 bases between. The CDR3 runs 13 residues. This CDR3 is CASSSARYNEQFF. The CDR3 DNA reads TGTGCCAGCAGTTCTGCCCGATACAATGAGCAGTTCTTC.

The chain links TRBV6-2 or TRBV6-3 to TRBJ1-2, with D possibly being TRBD1 (5 bases). Germline lookup yields CDR1 MNHEY and CDR2 SVGEGT. This CDR3 spans 15 amino acids. Trimming cost V 4 bases and J 0 bases, with 12 bases left between them. The CDR3 region is CASSLPDKANYGYTF. For the CDR3, the DNA is TGTGCCAGCAGTTTGCCGGACAAAGCTAACTATGGCTACACCTTC.

The J gene is TRBJ2-7, the V gene TRBV9; 7 nucleotides align to TRBD2. The CDR3 spans 12 residues. V lost 3 bases to trimming and J lost 5 bases; unmatched junction nucleotides: 2. From germline, CDR1 is SGDLS and CDR2 YYNGEE. CDR3 sequence (DNA): TGTGCCAGCAGCGGTAGCGGGCACGAGCAGTACTTC. It specifies CASSGSGHEQYF.